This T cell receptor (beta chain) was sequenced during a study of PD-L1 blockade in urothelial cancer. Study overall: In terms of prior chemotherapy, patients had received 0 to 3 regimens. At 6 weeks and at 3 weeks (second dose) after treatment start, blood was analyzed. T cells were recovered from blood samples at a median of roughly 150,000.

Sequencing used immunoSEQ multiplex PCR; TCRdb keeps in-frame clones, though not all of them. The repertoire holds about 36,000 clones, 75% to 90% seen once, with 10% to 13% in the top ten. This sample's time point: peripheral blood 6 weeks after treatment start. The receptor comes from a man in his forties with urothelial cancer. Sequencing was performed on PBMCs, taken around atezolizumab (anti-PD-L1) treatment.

The CDR3 DNA reads as TGTGCCAGCAGCTCCCCATGGAGTTATGATAACAATGAGCAGTTCTTC. Protein product: CASSSPWSYDNNEQFF. The V gene is TRBV5-6, the J gene TRBJ2-1; D gene ambiguous. The CDR3 has 16 residues. V was trimmed by 3 bases and J by 5 bases, leaving 18 bases between them. In germline, CDR1 is SGHDT, CDR2 YYEEEE.